This T cell receptor beta chain appears in the sequencing data of a study of vaccination effects on CD4 cells after COVID-19. For the study at large: The median interval between the second dose and post-vaccine sampling was 72 days.

Within the ViraFEST assay, antigen-specific CD4+ T cells underwent expansion with viral peptide pools prior to sequencing. Subsequent to 10 days of culture, CD4+ T cells were isolated. Of the BNT162b2 and mRNA-1273 vaccines, participants received two doses of one or the other. Using immunoSEQ multiplex PCR, the repertoire was profiled, and TCRdb retains in-frame clones only, with some absent. The sample carries around 23,000 clones, roughly 76% recorded once. The CDR3 spans 15 residues. Looked up from germline, CDR1 is MNHNS and CDR2 is SASEGT. V was trimmed by 0 bases and J by 4 bases, leaving 10 bases between them. Note on this clone: The antigen remains undetermined.

The sample was CD4+ T cells from PBMCs cultured with HCoV-229E spike peptides, taken after COVID-19 vaccination. The sequence was obtained from a human donor who received a COVID-19 vaccine. This chain connects TRBV6-1 to TRBJ1-3; D perhaps matches TRBD1 (5 bases). The CDR3 is CASSEALRQGNTIYF. CDR3 nucleotides: TGTGCCAGCAGTGAAGCGCTTCGACAGGGAAACACCATATATTTT.